This TCR beta chain was identified during a study of T cell responses to AZD1222 COVID-19 vaccine. The study, taken as a whole, reports: AZD1222 recipients seropositive at baseline numbered only 5 or 6. Breadth and depth of Spike-specific TCRs rose after two AZD1222 doses.

V gave up 3 bases and J gave up 3 bases, with 3 bases separating them. CDR3 length equals 11 residues. Looked up from germline, CDR1 is SEHNR and CDR2 is FQNEAQ (reference sequence). Remarks on this clone: Its antigen is unidentified.

Measured with immunoSEQ multiplex PCR; TCRdb has only the in-frame clones, and not every one. Seen here are roughly 150,000 clones, just under 95% observed once, and the top ten hold around 1.5%. This sequence was found in an adult in good health. The chain employs TRBV7-9 and TRBJ2-7; D remains unclear. This specimen consisted of peripheral blood, obtained on day 0 of AZD1222 vaccination. CDR3 in DNA: TGTGCCAGCAGCTTCAACTACGAGCAGTACTTC. This translates into CASSFNYEQYF.